Here is one T cell receptor beta chain with its context. Its antigen is unidentified. Researchers ran the PCR with 60 Vbeta and 13 Jbeta primers. TCRdb keeps only in-frame clones here, not all; method: immunoSEQ multiplex PCR. Of about 77,000 clones in the sample, about 71% were seen once. Everyone who donated was a healthy bone marrow donor. The germline V and J ends were trimmed by 4 bases and 4 bases, with 10 bases remaining between them. Germline V lookup: CDR1 SNHLY, CDR2 FYNNEI. This CDR3 spans 13 amino acids. The data were taken from a study of cytomegalovirus exposure and HLA in healthy donors. Study results and limitations: V segments that were indistinguishable, TRBV6-2 and TRBV6-3 among them, were omitted from analysis. In vitro assays verified that three CMV-associated chains recognized CMV antigens specifically. The authors later linked a missense DCLRE1C variant to TCR beta V- and J-gene trimming.

The clonotype comes from a woman aged 40 to 49 in good health and CMV-seronegative. The V call is TRBV2, the J call TRBJ1-2, with TRBD1 as a possible D gene (5 bases). Sequences were obtained from PBMCs. The CDR3 region is CASSVAQGYGYTF. CDR3 DNA sequence: TGTGCCAGCAGTGTGGCGCAGGGCTATGGCTACACCTTC.